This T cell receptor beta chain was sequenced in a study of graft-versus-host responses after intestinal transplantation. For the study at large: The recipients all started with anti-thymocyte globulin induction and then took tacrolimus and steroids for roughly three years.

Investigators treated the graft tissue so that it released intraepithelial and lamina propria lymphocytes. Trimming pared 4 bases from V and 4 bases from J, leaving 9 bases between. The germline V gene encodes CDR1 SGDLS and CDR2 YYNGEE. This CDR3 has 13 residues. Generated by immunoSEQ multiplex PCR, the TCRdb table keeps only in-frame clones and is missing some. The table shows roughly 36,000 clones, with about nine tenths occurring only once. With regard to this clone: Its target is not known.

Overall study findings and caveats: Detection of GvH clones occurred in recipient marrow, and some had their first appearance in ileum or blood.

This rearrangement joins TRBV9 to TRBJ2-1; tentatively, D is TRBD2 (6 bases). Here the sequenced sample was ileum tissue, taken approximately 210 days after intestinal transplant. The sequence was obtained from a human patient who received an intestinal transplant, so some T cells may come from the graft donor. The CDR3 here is CASSFRGYNEQFF. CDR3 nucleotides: TGTGCCAGCAGCTTCCGGGGGTACAATGAGCAGTTCTTC.